The rows below give T cell receptor beta chains drawn from one sample of a study of control samples from healthy donors and cancer patients. The table came from immunoSEQ multiplex PCR; TCRdb's copy has only in-frame clones and leaves some out. The sample records about 51,000 clones, about 90% being singletons. Sequencing was carried out using PBMCs. Receptor source: a man aged 50-59 years with head and neck cancer. The CDR3 runs from the conserved cysteine through the conserved F or W. A D gene is named only where the DNA matches it firmly. The size field is filled for only some rows; it gives once, few, many or a size class.

NA,TRBJ1-2,TRBV6-1,NA,CASSEAHGALNYGYTF,TGTGCCAGCAGTGAAGCCCATGGTGCCCTTAACTATGGCTACACCTTC
TRBD1,TRBJ1-6,TRBV4-3,NA,CASSQDMGQGVSYNSPLHF,TGCGCCAGCAGCCAAGATATGGGACAGGGAGTCTCCTATAATTCACCCCTCCACTTT
TRBD1,TRBJ1-3,TRBV11-2,NA,CASSLTGESGNTIYF,TGTGCCAGCAGCTTAACAGGGGAGAGTGGAAACACCATATATTTT
NA,TRBJ2-7,TRBV2,NA,CASRDIGGTKDYEQYF,TGTGCCAGCAGAGATATAGGAGGGACAAAGGACTACGAGCAGTACTTC
TRBD1,TRBJ2-7,TRBV19,NA,CASSMMGWTGEYEQYF,TGTGCCAGTAGTATGATGGGGTGGACAGGGGAATACGAGCAGTACTTC
TRBD2,TRBJ2-1,TRBV9,NA,CASTVSGVPSYNEQFF,TGTGCCAGCACCGTTAGCGGGGTCCCCTCCTACAATGAGCAGTTCTTC
NA,TRBJ2-3,TRBV28,once,CASSLPLMGGGTDTQYF,TGTGCCAGCAGTCTTCCACTCATGGGGGGTGGAACAGATACGCAGTATTTT
NA,TRBJ2-3,TRBV7-3,once,CASSLGLATDTQYF,TGTGCCAGCAGCTTAGGCCTAGCCACAGATACGCAGTATTTT
NA,TRBJ1-1,TRBV28,NA,CASLSSTEAFF,TGTGCCAGCTTAAGCTCCACTGAAGCTTTCTTT
TRBD1,TRBJ1-2,TRBV28,NA,CASSDLQGYYGYTF,TGTGCCAGCAGTGATCTACAGGGGTACTATGGCTACACCTTC
NA,TRBJ2-2,TRBV5-1,once,CASSMGDISGELFF,TGCGCCAGCAGTATGGGAGACATCAGCGGGGAGCTGTTTTTT
NA,TRBJ2-3,TRBV7-9,few,CASSFEGSYTQYF,TGTGCCAGCAGCTTTGAAGGTTCCTATACGCAGTATTTT
TRBD1,TRBJ1-4,TRBV6-5,NA,CASRTGINEKLFF,TGTGCCAGCCGGACAGGGATAAATGAAAAACTGTTTTTT
NA,TRBJ2-7,TRBV29-1,NA,CSVENTGLTHF,TGCAGCGTTGAAAACACGGGACTCACCCACTTC
NA,TRBJ1-1,TRBV28,NA,CASEPLRGTEAFF,TGTGCCAGTGAGCCTCTCCGGGGGACTGAAGCTTTCTTT
NA,TRBJ2-7,TRBV7-9,NA,CASSSLQRTFLQYF,TGTGCCAGCAGCTCACTACAACGGACTTTTTTGCAGTACTTC
NA,TRBJ2-3,TRBV19,NA,CASRQSTDTQYF,TGTGCCAGTCGTCAGAGCACAGATACGCAGTATTTT
NA,TRBJ1-1,TRBV28,NA,CASSLTEGGTEAFF,TGTGCCAGCAGTTTAACAGAAGGAGGTACTGAAGCTTTCTTT
NA,TRBJ1-2,TRBV5-1,few,CASSLFGAGYGYTF,TGCGCCAGCAGCTTGTTCGGGGCGGGCTATGGCTACACCTTC
TRBD2,TRBJ2-2,TRBV7-3,NA,CASSKTSGVTTGELFF,TGTGCCAGCAGCAAGACTAGCGGTGTGACCACCGGGGAGCTGTTTTTT
TRBD1,TRBJ1-5,TRBV7-9,NA,CASSPWDRSPQPQHF,TGTGCCAGCAGCCCCTGGGACAGATCCCCGCAGCCCCAGCATTTT
TRBD1,TRBJ1-5,TRBV30,NA,CAWARQGTNQPQHF,TGTGCCTGGGCAAGACAGGGAACGAATCAGCCCCAGCATTTT
TRBD1,TRBJ2-2,TRBV18,NA,CASSLDRGRDTGELFF,TGTGCCAGCTCACTCGACAGGGGGCGCGACACCGGGGAGCTGTTTTTT
NA,TRBJ2-7,TRBV2,NA,CASSRAIYEQYF,TGTGCCAGCAGTCGGGCTATCTACGAGCAGTACTTC
NA,TRBJ1-4,TRBV12-3/TRBV12-4,NA,CASSFITGEKLFF,TGTGCCAGCAGTTTTATTACGGGTGAAAAACTGTTTTTT
NA,TRBJ1-1,TRBV14,NA,CASSQVGGGEAFF,TGTGCCAGCAGCCAAGTAGGGGGTGGTGAAGCTTTCTTT